This is a list of T cell receptor beta chains from one sample in a study of blood T cell repertoires in COVID-19. Only in-frame clones appear in the TCRdb table, and some are missing; sequencing was by immunoSEQ multiplex PCR. The data hold about 60,000 clones, with over 75% observed a single time. Sequenced material: peripheral blood. Receptor source: a man aged 70 or older with acute or convalescent COVID-19. CDR3s include the opening cysteine and the closing phenylalanine or tryptophan. D genes are given only for firm matches. Clone size is shown for a subset of rows, as once, few, many or a class of expanded clone.

size: NA
D: NA
length: 17
V: TRBV11-2
J: TRBJ2-6
CDR3: CASSLPDSLAGANVLTF
DNA: TGTGCCAGCAGCTTACCAGACTCCCTCGCCGGGGCCAACGTCCTGACTTTC

size: NA
D: NA
length: 15
V: TRBV19
J: TRBJ2-2
CDR3: CASSIHRASSGELFF
DNA: TGTGCCAGTAGTATCCACAGGGCCTCCTCCGGGGAGCTGTTTTTT

size: NA
D: NA
length: 15
V: TRBV21-1
J: TRBJ2-7
CDR3: CASSLAGGMEYEQYF
DNA: TGTGCCAGCTCCTTAGCGGGGGGGATGGAATACGAGCAGTACTTC

size: NA
D: TRBD1
length: 15
V: TRBV2
J: TRBJ2-7
CDR3: CASSPDRGSSIGQYF
DNA: TGTGCCAGCAGTCCCGACAGGGGAAGTTCTATTGGGCAGTACTTC

size: NA
D: NA
length: 14
V: TRBV10-2
J: TRBJ1-5
CDR3: CASTGQYSNQPQHF
DNA: TGCGCCAGCACCGGACAGTATAGCAATCAGCCCCAGCATTTT

size: NA
D: NA
length: 12
V: TRBV21-1
J: TRBJ1-1
CDR3: CASGQTNTEAFF
DNA: TGTGCCAGCGGACAGACGAACACTGAAGCTTTCTTT

size: few
D: TRBD2
length: 16
V: TRBV5-1
J: TRBJ2-3
CDR3: CASSPRTSGGADTQYF
DNA: TGCGCCAGCAGCCCAAGGACTAGCGGGGGGGCAGATACGCAGTATTTT

size: NA
D: NA
length: 15
V: TRBV7-9
J: TRBJ1-3
CDR3: CASSSERLSGNTIYF
DNA: TGTGCCAGCAGTTCAGAGCGGCTCTCTGGAAACACCATATATTTT

size: NA
D: NA
length: 13
V: TRBV10-2
J: TRBJ1-5
CDR3: CASRGQNNQPQHF
DNA: TGCGCCAGCCGAGGACAGAACAATCAGCCCCAGCATTTT

size: NA
D: TRBD1
length: 17
V: TRBV28
J: TRBJ1-4
CDR3: CASTRGPGYATNEKLFF
DNA: TGTGCCAGCACTAGGGGGCCCGGATATGCAACTAATGAAAAACTGTTTTTT

size: NA
D: NA
length: 15
V: TRBV7-2
J: TRBJ2-3
CDR3: CASSLSFSRTDTQYF
DNA: TGTGCCAGCAGCTTAAGCTTCTCCCGGACAGATACGCAGTATTTT

size: NA
D: NA
length: 16
V: TRBV4-3
J: TRBJ1-2
CDR3: CASSQDRGTVRAGYTF
DNA: TGCGCCAGCAGCCAAGATCGCGGGACCGTGCGAGCTGGCTACACCTTC

size: few
D: TRBD1
length: 13
V: TRBV12-3/TRBV12-4
J: TRBJ1-5
CDR3: CASSLDRDQPQHF
DNA: TGTGCCAGCAGCCTCGACAGGGATCAGCCCCAGCATTTT

size: NA
D: NA
length: 15
V: TRBV5-4
J: TRBJ1-4
CDR3: CASESSPGTNEKLFF
DNA: TGTGCCAGCGAATCTTCTCCCGGGACAAATGAAAAACTGTTTTTT

size: NA
D: NA
length: 15
V: TRBV2
J: TRBJ2-2
CDR3: CASRERTANTGELFF
DNA: TGTGCCAGCAGGGAAAGAACTGCCAACACCGGGGAGCTGTTTTTT

size: NA
D: TRBD1
length: 15
V: TRBV5-6
J: TRBJ1-6
CDR3: CASNKRQGNNSPLHF
DNA: TGTGCCAGCAACAAACGACAGGGTAATAATTCACCCCTCCACTTT

size: NA
D: NA
length: 15
V: TRBV7-9
J: TRBJ2-1
CDR3: CASRRDDGSYNEQFF
DNA: TGTGCCAGCAGGCGGGACGACGGGTCCTACAATGAGCAGTTCTTC

size: NA
D: NA
length: 15
V: TRBV7-6
J: TRBJ1-2
CDR3: CASSLGSVFNYGYTF
DNA: TGTGCCAGCAGCTTAGGTTCCGTATTCAACTATGGCTACACCTTC